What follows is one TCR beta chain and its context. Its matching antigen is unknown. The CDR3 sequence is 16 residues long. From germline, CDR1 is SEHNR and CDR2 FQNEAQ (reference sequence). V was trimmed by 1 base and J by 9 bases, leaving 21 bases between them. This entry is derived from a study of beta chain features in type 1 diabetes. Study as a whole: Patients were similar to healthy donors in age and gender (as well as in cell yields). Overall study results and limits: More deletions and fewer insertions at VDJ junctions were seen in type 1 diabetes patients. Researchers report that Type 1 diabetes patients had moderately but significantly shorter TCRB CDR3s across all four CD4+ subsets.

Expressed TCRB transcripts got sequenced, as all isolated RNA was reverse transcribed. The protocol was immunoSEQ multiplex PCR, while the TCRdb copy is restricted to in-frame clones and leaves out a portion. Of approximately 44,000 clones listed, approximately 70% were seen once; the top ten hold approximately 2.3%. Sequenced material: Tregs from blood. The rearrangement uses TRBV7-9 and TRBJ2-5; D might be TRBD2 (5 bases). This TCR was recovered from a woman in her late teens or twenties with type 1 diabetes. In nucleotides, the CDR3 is TGTGCCAGCAGCTTAGATCGTGGCTACCTCCAACTAGCCCAGTACTTC. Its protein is CASSLDRGYLQLAQYF.